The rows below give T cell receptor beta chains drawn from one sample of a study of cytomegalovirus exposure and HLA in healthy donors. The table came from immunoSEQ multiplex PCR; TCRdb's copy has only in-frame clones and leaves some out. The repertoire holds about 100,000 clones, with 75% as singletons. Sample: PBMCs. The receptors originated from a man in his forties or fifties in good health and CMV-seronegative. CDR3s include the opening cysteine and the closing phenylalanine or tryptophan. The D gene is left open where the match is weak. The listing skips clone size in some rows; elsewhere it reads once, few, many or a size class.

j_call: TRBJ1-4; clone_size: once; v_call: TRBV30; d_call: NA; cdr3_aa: CAWRAPGWNEKLFF; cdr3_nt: TGTGCCTGGCGAGCTCCGGGGTGGAATGAAAAACTGTTTTTT
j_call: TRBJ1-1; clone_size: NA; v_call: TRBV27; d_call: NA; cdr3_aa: CASSLSGGAEAFF; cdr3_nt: TGTGCCAGCAGTTTATCAGGGGGGGCTGAAGCTTTCTTT
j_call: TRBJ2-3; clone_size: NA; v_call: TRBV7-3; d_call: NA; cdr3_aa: CASSPDGRGRTDTQYF; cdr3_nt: TGTGCCAGCAGCCCCGACGGGCGGGGTAGAACAGATACGCAGTATTTT
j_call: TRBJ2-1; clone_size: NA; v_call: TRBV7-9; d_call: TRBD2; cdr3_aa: CASSFCGEGWVWCYNEQFF; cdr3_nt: TGTGCCAGCAGCTTCTGCGGGGAGGGATGGGTCTGGTGCTACAATGAGCAGTTCTTC
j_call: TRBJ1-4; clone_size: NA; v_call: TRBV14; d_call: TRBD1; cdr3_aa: CASSHLTGINEKLFF; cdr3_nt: TGTGCCAGCAGCCACCTGACAGGGATTAATGAAAAACTGTTTTTT
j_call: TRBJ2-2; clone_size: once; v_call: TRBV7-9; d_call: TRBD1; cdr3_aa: CASSSTGLTGELFF; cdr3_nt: TGTGCCAGCAGCTCGACAGGGTTGACCGGGGAGCTGTTTTTT
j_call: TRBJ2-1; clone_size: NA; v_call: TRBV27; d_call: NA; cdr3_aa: CASRRAASGEFF; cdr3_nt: TGTGCCAGCAGGCGGGCCGCGTCAGGGGAGTTCTTC
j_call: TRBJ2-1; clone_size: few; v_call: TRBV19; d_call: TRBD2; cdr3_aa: CASSRLAGRGNEQFF; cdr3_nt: TGTGCCAGTAGCAGACTAGCGGGGAGGGGCAATGAGCAGTTCTTC
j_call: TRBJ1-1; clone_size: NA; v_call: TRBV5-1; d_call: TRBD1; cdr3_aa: CASSTPRGPGDTEAFF; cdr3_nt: TGCGCCAGCAGCACCCCCAGGGGGCCAGGGGACACTGAAGCTTTCTTT
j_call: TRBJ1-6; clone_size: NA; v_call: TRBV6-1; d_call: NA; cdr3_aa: CASTPHSLNLHF; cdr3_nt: TGTGCCAGCACCCCGCACAGCCTCAATCTCCACTTT
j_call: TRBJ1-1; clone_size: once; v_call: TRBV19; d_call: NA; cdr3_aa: CASSIGVDSATWSEAFF; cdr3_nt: TGTGCCAGTAGTATAGGTGTCGACAGCGCCACTTGGTCTGAAGCTTTCTTT
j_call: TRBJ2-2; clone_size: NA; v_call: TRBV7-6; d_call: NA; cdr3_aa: CASSPAGTTNTGELFF; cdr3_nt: TGTGCCAGCAGTCCCGCGGGCACAACGAACACCGGGGAGCTGTTTTTT